One and the same sample provided the 5 T cell receptor beta chains below, sequenced in a study of T-cell memory formation after mild COVID-19. Via MiXCR, TCRdb re-called the 5' RACE reads, giving one row per CDR3 protein. The sample comprises about 170,000 distinct CDR3 sequences, 10% to 15% of which are singletons, and roughly 3.3% rests with the top ten. The sample taken for sequencing was PBMCs or a T cell subset sorted from them (not recorded which). The receptors stem from a man younger than 35 who had mild COVID-19 (a few samples of this study predate the infection). Cell type and time point are not known.

The CDR3 is CASSVHSNQPQHF. The CDR3, as DNA: TGTGCCAGCAGTGTACATAGCAATCAGCCCCAGCATTTT. V is TRBV12-3 or TRBV12-4 and J is TRBJ1-5, with unresolved D. CDR3 length: 13 amino acids. With 5 bases removed from V and 0 bases from J, the gap between germline ends came to 5 bases.

This clonotype was detected a few times. The chain has TRBV9 and TRBJ2-1; tentatively, D is TRBD2 (5 bases). V dropped 0 bases and J dropped 7 bases, with 8 bases sitting between them. The germline gives CDR1 SGDLS, CDR2 YYNGEE. The CDR3 loop spans 13 amino acids. CDR3 in DNA: TGTGCCAGCAGCGTAGTTGGGGAGAATGAGCAGTTCTTC. Amino acid sequence: CASSVVGENEQFF.

The V gene is TRBV18, the J gene TRBJ2-3; D perhaps matches TRBD1 (6 bases). The germline V gene has CDR1 KGHSH and CDR2 LQKENI. V was trimmed by 6 bases and J by 4 bases, leaving 17 bases between them. This CDR3 spans 15 amino acids. CDR3 protein: CASSRTAAGADTQYF. The DNA of the CDR3 is TGTGCCAGCTCCCGAACCGCGGCAGGGGCAGATACGCAGTATTTT.

This clonotype was observed a handful of times. The chain combines TRBV5-5 with TRBJ1-5; D not certain. The CDR3 length is 15 residues. V was pared by 1 base and J by 5 bases, with 13 bases between. Germline V CDR1 and CDR2: SGHKS, YYEKEE (reference sequence). CDR3 nucleotides: TGTGCCAGCAGCTTGACACCCCAGGTGGATCAGCCCCAGCATTTT. Its protein product is CASSLTPQVDQPQHF. The full variable domain, its missing parts supplied by reference TRBV5-5 and TRBJ1-5, is DAGVTQSPTHLIKTRGQQVTLRCSPISGHKSVSWYQQVLGQGPQFIFQYYEKEERGRGNFPDRFSARQFPNYSSELNVNALLLGDSALYLCASSLTPQVDQPQHFGDGTRLSIL.

This clonotype has only a few counts. The chain links TRBV4-3 to TRBJ1-2; no clear D gene. The CDR3 has 14 residues. Per germline, CDR1 LGHNA and CDR2 YSLEER. Trimming left V 0 bases short and J 3 bases short, with 8 bases between. The CDR3 DNA follows: TGCGCCAGCAGCCAAGATCCGAGGGACTATGGCTACACCTTC. It yields the protein CASSQDPRDYGYTF.